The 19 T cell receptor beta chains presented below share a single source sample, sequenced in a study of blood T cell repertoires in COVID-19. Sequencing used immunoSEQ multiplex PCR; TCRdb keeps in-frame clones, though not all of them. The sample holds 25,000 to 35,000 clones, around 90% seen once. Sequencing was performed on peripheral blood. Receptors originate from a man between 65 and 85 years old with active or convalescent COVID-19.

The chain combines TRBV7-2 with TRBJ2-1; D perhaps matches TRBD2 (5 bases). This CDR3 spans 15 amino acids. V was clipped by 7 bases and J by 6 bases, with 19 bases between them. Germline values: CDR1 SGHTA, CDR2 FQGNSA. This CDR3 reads CASTSTSNRPNEQFF. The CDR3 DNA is TGTGCCAGCACCTCAACTAGTAATCGTCCCAATGAGCAGTTCTTC.

The CDR3 coding sequence is TGTGCCAGCAGCCACGACCTTGAGGACGAGCAGTACTTC. This gives the protein CASSHDLEDEQYF. J is TRBJ2-7 and V is TRBV4-2; D gene uncertain. Trimming removed 3 bases at V and 5 bases at J, with 11 bases between. This CDR3 has 13 amino acids. Germline assignment: CDR1 LGHNA and CDR2 YNFKEQ.

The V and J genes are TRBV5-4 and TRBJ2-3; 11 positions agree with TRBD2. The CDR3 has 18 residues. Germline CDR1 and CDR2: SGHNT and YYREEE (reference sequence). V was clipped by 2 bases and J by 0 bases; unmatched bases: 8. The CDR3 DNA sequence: TGTGCCAGCAGCTTACCCAACCTAGCGGGAGGTAGCACAGATACGCAGTATTTT. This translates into CASSLPNLAGGSTDTQYF.

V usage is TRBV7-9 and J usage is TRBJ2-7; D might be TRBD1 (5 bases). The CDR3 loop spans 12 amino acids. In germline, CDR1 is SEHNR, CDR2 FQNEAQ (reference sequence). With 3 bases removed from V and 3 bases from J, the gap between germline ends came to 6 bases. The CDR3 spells CASSFQGYEQYV. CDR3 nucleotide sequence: TGTGCCAGCAGCTTTCAGGGCTACGAGCAGTACGTC.

Here the CDR3 reads CAISEWTVTNQPQHF. CDR3 coding DNA: TGTGCCATCAGTGAGTGGACAGTTACGAATCAGCCCCAGCATTTT. The V call is TRBV10-3, the J call TRBJ1-5; D is perhaps TRBD1 (6 bases). Germline values: CDR1 ENHRY, CDR2 SYGVKD. Between the trimmed V and J ends, which lost 1 base and 4 bases, there was a span of 11 bases. The length of the CDR3 is 15 residues.

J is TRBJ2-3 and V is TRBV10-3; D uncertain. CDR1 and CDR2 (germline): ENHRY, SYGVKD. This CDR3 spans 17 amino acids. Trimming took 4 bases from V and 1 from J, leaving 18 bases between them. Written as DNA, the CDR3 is TGTGCCATCAGTGGCGGTTTTGGCGAACGGGGCACAGATACGCAGTATTTT. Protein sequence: CAISGGFGERGTDTQYF.

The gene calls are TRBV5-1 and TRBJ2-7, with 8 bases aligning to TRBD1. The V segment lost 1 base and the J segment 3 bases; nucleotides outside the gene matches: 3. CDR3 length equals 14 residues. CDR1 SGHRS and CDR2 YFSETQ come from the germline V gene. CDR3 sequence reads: CASSLQGAHYEQYF. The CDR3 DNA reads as TGCGCCAGCAGCTTGCAGGGGGCGCACTACGAGCAGTACTTC.

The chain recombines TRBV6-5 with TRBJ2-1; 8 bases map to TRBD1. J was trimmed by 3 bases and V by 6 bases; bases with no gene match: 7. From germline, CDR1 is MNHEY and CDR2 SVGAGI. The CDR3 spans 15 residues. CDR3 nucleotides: TGTGCCAGCAGAACACAGGGGGTGGGCTACAATGAGCAGTTCTTC. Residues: CASRTQGVGYNEQFF.

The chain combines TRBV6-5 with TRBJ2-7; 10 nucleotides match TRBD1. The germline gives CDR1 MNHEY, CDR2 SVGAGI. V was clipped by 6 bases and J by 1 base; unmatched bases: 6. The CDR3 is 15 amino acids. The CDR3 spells CASSVMGQGSYEQYF. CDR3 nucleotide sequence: TGTGCCAGCAGCGTTATGGGACAGGGGTCCTACGAGCAGTACTTC.

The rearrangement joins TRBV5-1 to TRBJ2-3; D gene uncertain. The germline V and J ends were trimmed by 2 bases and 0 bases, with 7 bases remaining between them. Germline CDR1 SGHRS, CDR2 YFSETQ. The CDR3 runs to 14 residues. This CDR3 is CASSFESSTDTQYF. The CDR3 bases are TGCGCCAGCAGCTTTGAGTCTAGCACAGATACGCAGTATTTT.

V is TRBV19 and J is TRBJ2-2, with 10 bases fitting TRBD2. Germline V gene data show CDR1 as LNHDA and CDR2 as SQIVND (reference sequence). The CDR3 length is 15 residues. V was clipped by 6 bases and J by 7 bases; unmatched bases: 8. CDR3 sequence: CASRSPSGSGGELFF. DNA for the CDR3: TGTGCCAGTAGATCGCCTAGCGGGAGTGGCGGGGAGCTGTTTTTT.

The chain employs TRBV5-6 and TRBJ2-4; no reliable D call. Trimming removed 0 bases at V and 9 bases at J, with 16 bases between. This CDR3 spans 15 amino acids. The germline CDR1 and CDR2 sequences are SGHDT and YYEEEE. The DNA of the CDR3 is TGTGCCAGCAGCTTGGCCGAGAGACTTGGTCGCATTCAGTACTTC. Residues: CASSLAERLGRIQYF.

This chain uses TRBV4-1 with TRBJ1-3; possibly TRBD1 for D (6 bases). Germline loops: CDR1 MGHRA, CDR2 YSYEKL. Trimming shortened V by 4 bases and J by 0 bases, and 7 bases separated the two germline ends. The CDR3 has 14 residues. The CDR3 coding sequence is TGCGCCAGCAGCCGACAGGTCTCTGGAAACACCATATATTTT. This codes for CASSRQVSGNTIYF.

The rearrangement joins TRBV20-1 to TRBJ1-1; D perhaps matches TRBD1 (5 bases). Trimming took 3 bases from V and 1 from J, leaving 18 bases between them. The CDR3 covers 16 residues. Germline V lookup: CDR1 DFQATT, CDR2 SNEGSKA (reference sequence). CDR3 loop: CSASLGVLGKNTEAFF. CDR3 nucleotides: TGCAGTGCTAGTTTAGGGGTCCTAGGCAAGAACACTGAAGCTTTCTTT.

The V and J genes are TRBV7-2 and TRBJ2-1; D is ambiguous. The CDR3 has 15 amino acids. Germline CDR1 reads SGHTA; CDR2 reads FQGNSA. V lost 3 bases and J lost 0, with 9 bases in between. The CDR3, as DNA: TGTGCCAGCAGCTTCTCGGCAGGCTCCTACAATGAGCAGTTCTTC. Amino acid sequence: CASSFSAGSYNEQFF.

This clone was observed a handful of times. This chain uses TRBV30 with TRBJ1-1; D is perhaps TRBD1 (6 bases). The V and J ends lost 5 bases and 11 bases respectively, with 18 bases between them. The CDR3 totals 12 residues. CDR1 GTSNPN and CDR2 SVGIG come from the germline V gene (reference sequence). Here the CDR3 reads CAWGLNRESAFF. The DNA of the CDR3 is TGTGCCTGGGGTCTTAACAGGGAGAGTGCTTTCTTT.

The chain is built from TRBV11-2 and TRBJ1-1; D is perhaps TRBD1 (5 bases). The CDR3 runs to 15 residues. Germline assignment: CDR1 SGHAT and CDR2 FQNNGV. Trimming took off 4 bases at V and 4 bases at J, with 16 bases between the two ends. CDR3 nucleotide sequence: TGTGCCAGCAGCTCCGGAACAGGTGTAGTCACTGAAGCTTTCTTT. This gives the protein CASSSGTGVVTEAFF.

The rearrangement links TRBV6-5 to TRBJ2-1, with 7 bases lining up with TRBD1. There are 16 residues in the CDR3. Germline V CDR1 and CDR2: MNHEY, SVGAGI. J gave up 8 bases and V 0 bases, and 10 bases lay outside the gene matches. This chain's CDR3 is CASSYSMDRTGYEQFF. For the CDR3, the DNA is TGTGCCAGCAGTTACTCGATGGATCGGACAGGCTATGAGCAGTTCTTC.

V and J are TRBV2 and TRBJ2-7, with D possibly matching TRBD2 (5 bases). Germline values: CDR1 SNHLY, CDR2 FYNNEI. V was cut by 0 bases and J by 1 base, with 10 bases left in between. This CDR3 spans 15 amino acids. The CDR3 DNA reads TGTGCCAGCAGTGAAGCGGGAGCCCGTTCCTACGAGCAGTACGTC. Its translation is CASSEAGARSYEQYV.